The 3 T cell receptor beta chains given below trace back to one sample, sequenced in a study of CD8 T cells in ankylosing spondylitis. Study-level points and caveats: A motif in TCR beta, a set of under 10 highly homologous variants, appeared characteristic of ankylosing spondylitis blood.

TCRdb re-called the 5' RACE reads through MiXCR, storing one row per CDR3 protein. Found here are about 450,000 distinct CDR3 sequences, roughly 27% of them singletons; the top ten hold about 1%. Their recognized antigens are unknown. Sequencing was performed on blood, either unsorted or a sorted T cell fraction (not recorded which). These receptors originate from a male donor with ankylosing spondylitis.

V usage is TRBV5-5 and J usage is TRBJ1-5; D unresolved. V lost 4 bases, J lost 1 base, and 15 bases lay in between. Germline CDR1 SGHKS, CDR2 YYEKEE (reference sequence). The CDR3 runs to 16 residues. As DNA, the CDR3 is TGTGCCAGCAGCCCCGTAGCGGGGATGAGCAATCAGCCCCAGCATTTT. It specifies CASSPVAGMSNQPQHF.

This clonotype was recorded a few times. The chain has TRBV12-3 or TRBV12-4 and TRBJ1-6; 7 bases align to TRBD1. The CDR3 runs 14 residues. V shed 6 bases, J shed 5 bases, and the junction held 4 bases outside the gene matches. The CDR3 sequence is CASRRTGDNSPLHF. In nucleotides, the CDR3 is TGTGCCAGCAGACGTACAGGGGATAATTCACCCCTCCACTTT.

V is TRBV11-2 and J is TRBJ2-2; TRBD2 aligns across 12 bases. Germline lookup yields CDR1 SGHAT and CDR2 FQNNGV. This CDR3 comprises 18 residues. V trimming: 5 bases; J trimming: 2 bases; junction bases outside the gene matches: 9. CDR3 residues: CASSLQTGLAGNTGELFF. DNA for the CDR3: TGTGCCAGCAGCCTTCAGACCGGACTAGCGGGAAACACCGGGGAGCTGTTTTTT.